One sample yielded the 10 T cell receptor beta chains listed below, sequenced in a study of blood T cells in healthy people across ages. A second roughly 6 to 11 cycle PCR used barcoded and J-beta primers. Using its own MiXCR run on the 5' RACE reads, TCRdb lists one record per CDR3 protein. The sample includes some 640,000 distinct CDR3 sequences, about 30% of them seen just once. The sequenced material came from blood. These receptors originate from a woman older than 75 in good health.

This chain joins TRBV30 and TRBJ1-1; no firm D call. Germline CDR1 is GTSNPN and CDR2 is SVGIG (reference sequence). This CDR3 region has 12 residues. Trimming left V 1 base short and J 6 bases short, with 9 bases between. The CDR3 is CAWSEGGSEAFF. DNA of the CDR3: TGTGCCTGGAGTGAGGGAGGGTCTGAAGCTTTCTTT.

There are many counts of this clonotype. The J gene is TRBJ2-7, the V gene TRBV18; D is unclear. CDR3 length equals 14 residues. The germline V and J ends were trimmed by 0 bases and 0 bases, with 6 bases remaining between them. CDR1 is KGHSH and CDR2 is LQKENI in the germline V gene. CDR3 sequence: CASSPPTVSYEQYF. The CDR3 DNA sequence: TGTGCCAGCTCACCACCTACTGTCTCCTACGAGCAGTACTTC.

The sample holds many counts of this clonotype. The rearrangement uses TRBV7-2 and TRBJ2-7, with D perhaps TRBD2 (5 bases). V was pared by 7 bases and J by 6 bases, with 16 bases between. Germline values: CDR1 SGHTA, CDR2 FQGNSA. The CDR3 is made up of 13 amino acids. CDR3 residues: CASTPPGGGEQYF. For the CDR3, the DNA is TGTGCCAGCACCCCCCCCGGAGGTGGCGAGCAGTACTTC.

This clonotype was recorded many times. CDR3 protein: CASSHSMGQGAGTQYF. The CDR3 DNA sequence: TGCGCCAGCAGCCACTCGATGGGACAGGGGGCGGGTACGCAGTATTTT. This chain links TRBV4-1 with TRBJ2-3; 12 bases agree with TRBD1. Germline V gene lookup returns CDR1 MGHRA and CDR2 YSYEKL. V gave up 3 bases and J gave up 8 bases; unmatched junction bases: 9. CDR3 length equals 16 residues.

The rearrangement uses TRBV5-6 and TRBJ1-2; D possibly corresponds to TRBD1 (6 bases). Germline CDR1 SGHDT, CDR2 YYEEEE. The CDR3 is 16 residues long. The ends were cut back, 4 bases at V and 1 base at J, with 17 bases in the middle. CDR3 DNA sequence: TGTGCCAGCAGCCCCGAACCGGGACAAGATAACTATGGCTACACCTTC. Translated, it gives CASSPEPGQDNYGYTF.

The chain is built from TRBV6-2 or TRBV6-3 and TRBJ2-4; D unresolved. The tail of the sequence fits TRBJ2-7 better, so the J call may be wrong. This CDR3 contains 11 residues. Per germline, CDR1 MNHEY and CDR2 SVGEGT. CDR3 region: CASSYSREQYF. The CDR3 coding sequence is TGTGCCAGCAGTTACTCGCGCGAGCAGTACTTC.

This clonotype has a count of ten or more. V gene TRBV10-3 combines with J gene TRBJ1-2; D uncertain. Germline lookup yields CDR1 ENHRY and CDR2 SYGVKD. Trimming cost V 7 bases and J 8 bases, with 20 bases left between them. This CDR3 has 14 amino acids. DNA of the CDR3: TGTGCCATCAAAGTTGAGGGCGGCGGGAGAGGCTACACCTTC. Translated: CAIKVEGGGRGYTF.

There are many counts of this clonotype. V and J are TRBV5-4 and TRBJ2-3; D unresolved. V was clipped by 1 base and J by 5 bases, with 8 bases between them. This CDR3 spans 13 amino acids. Per the germline V gene, CDR1 is SGHNT and CDR2 is YYREEE (reference sequence). The CDR3 here is CASSLYGVDTQYF. DNA for the CDR3: TGTGCCAGCAGCTTGTATGGAGTAGATACGCAGTATTTT.

The chain uses TRBV7-9 and TRBJ1-1, with TRBD1 identical over 9 bases. With 1 base clipped from V and 4 bases from J, the junction kept 7 bases outside the gene matches. Germline-derived CDR1 and CDR2 are SEHNR and FQNEAQ (reference sequence). CDR3 length: 16 amino acids. In DNA, the CDR3 is TGTGCCAGCAGCTTAGATGGACAGGGGTTCGGCACTGAAGCTTTCTTT. Translation: CASSLDGQGFGTEAFF. Full variable domain (missing parts from reference TRBV7-9 and TRBJ1-1): DTGVSQNPRHKITKRGQNVTFRCDPISEHNRLYWYRQTLGQGPEFLTYFQNEAQLEKSRLLSDRFSAERPKGSFSTLEIQRTEQGDSAMYLCASSLDGQGFGTEAFFGQGTRLTVV.

This clonotype has just a few counts. The chain uses TRBV28 and TRBJ2-2; tentative D call: TRBD1 (6 bases). This CDR3 has 12 amino acids. V lost 6 bases to trimming and J lost 7 bases, with 9 bases between them. Germline V CDR1 and CDR2: MDHEN, SYDVKM. The CDR3 loop is CASRQGRGELFF. The DNA of the CDR3 is TGTGCCAGCAGACAGGGTCGCGGGGAGCTGTTTTTT.